This passage covers 30 T cell receptor beta chains from one sample sequenced in a study of T cells after yellow fever vaccination. From the 5' RACE reads, TCRdb called clonotypes with MiXCR, one entry per CDR3 protein. The sample holds 200,000 to 300,000 distinct CDR3 sequences; 10% to 15% are singletons and the top ten take roughly 0.5%. Sequenced material: CD4+ T cells sorted from PBMCs, taken 45 days after the yellow fever booster vaccination. These TCRs come from a man aged 25-45 years who received the YFV17D yellow fever vaccine.

This clonotype was counted a few times. V and J are TRBV20-1 and TRBJ2-5; weak D call: TRBD2 (7 bases). Trimming stripped 5 bases from V and 2 bases from J, with 15 bases between. There are 14 residues in the CDR3. Germline V gene data show CDR1 as DFQATT and CDR2 as SNEGSKA (reference sequence). The CDR3 loop is CSAGGGRSQETQYF. The CDR3 bases are TGCAGTGCTGGGGGGGGCCGGTCGCAAGAGACCCAGTACTTC.

The V call is TRBV29-1, the J call TRBJ2-5; D remains ambiguous. The germline CDR1 and CDR2 sequences are SQVTM and ANQGSEA. The V end was cut by 5 bases, the J end by 5 bases, with 12 bases between. The CDR3 has 12 amino acids. The CDR3 protein is CSVSNARETQYF. The CDR3 nucleotides read TGCAGCGTTTCAAATGCAAGGGAGACCCAGTACTTC.

The chain joins TRBV12-3 or TRBV12-4 to TRBJ1-1; D uncertain. V shed 3 bases and J shed 5 bases, with 7 bases lying between them. The CDR3 runs 12 residues. In nucleotides, the CDR3 is TGTGCCAGCAGTTTCTCGAGAACTGAAGCTTTCTTT. Translation: CASSFSRTEAFF.

This clonotype has just a few counts. This chain uses TRBV7-2 with TRBJ2-7; the match to TRBD1 covers 9 bases. V was clipped by 5 bases and J by 3 bases; unmatched bases: 8. This CDR3 has 15 residues. The germline V gene encodes CDR1 SGHTA and CDR2 FQGNSA. CDR3 DNA: TGTGCCAGCAGCCCTGGGACAGGGCCTTTCTACGAGCAGTACTTC. Protein: CASSPGTGPFYEQYF.

This clonotype was counted ten times or more. This chain joins TRBV12-3 or TRBV12-4 and TRBJ2-7, with a weak D call TRBD2 (5 bases). V lost 3 bases to trimming and J lost 6 bases, with 24 bases between them. This CDR3 is built from 17 residues. CDR3 residues: CASSFSAFGQRKGEQYF. CDR3 in DNA: TGTGCCAGCAGTTTTTCCGCGTTTGGCCAGCGGAAGGGCGAGCAGTACTTC.

This clonotype turned up a few times. The chain links TRBV15 to TRBJ2-2; a weak D match, TRBD2 (5 bases). The CDR3 is 13 amino acids. Trimming removed 0 bases from V and 8 bases from J, with 7 bases in between. CDR1 LNHNV and CDR2 YYDKDF come from the germline V gene (reference sequence). CDR3 sequence: CATSRDRGGELFF. CDR3 DNA: TGTGCCACCAGCAGAGATCGAGGGGGGGAGCTGTTTTTT.

V and J are TRBV15 and TRBJ2-7; 11 nucleotides line up with TRBD2. The germline V gene has CDR1 LNHNV and CDR2 YYDKDF (reference sequence). CDR3 length: 15 amino acids. J was trimmed by 3 bases and V by 5 bases; bases with no gene match: 6. CDR3 protein: CATSAQGTSGYEQYF. As DNA, the CDR3 is TGTGCCACCAGCGCCCAAGGGACTAGCGGCTACGAGCAGTACTTC.

J is TRBJ2-3 and V is TRBV5-1; D tentatively fits TRBD1 or TRBD2 (5 bases each). Trimming cost V 5 bases and J 6 bases, with 13 bases left between them. The CDR3 loop spans 13 amino acids. Germline V lookup: CDR1 SGHRS, CDR2 YFSETQ. The CDR3 DNA sequence: TGCGCCAGCAGGGACGCCGGGGCGGATACGCAGTATTTT. It yields the protein CASRDAGADTQYF.

The table lists this clonotype with a few counts. The CDR3 DNA reads as TGTGCCAGTCTAAATTACGGAGGGCTGAACACTGAAGCTTTCTTT. Translation: CASLNYGGLNTEAFF. The genes are TRBV18 and TRBJ1-1, with unresolved D. CDR1 KGHSH and CDR2 LQKENI come from the germline V gene. The V end was cut by 9 bases, the J end by 0 bases, with 17 bases between. CDR3 size: 15 residues.

This chain connects TRBV20-1 to TRBJ2-5; 14 nucleotides match TRBD2. There are 17 residues in the CDR3. Germline assignment: CDR1 DFQATT and CDR2 SNEGSKA (reference sequence). The J segment lost 4 bases and the V segment lost 3 bases, leaving 10 bases of the junction unmatched. The CDR3 here is CSARLPGLAGVRETQYF. As DNA, the CDR3 is TGCAGTGCTAGGCTCCCGGGACTAGCGGGAGTAAGAGAGACCCAGTACTTC.

This clonotype has a handful of counts. The chain carries TRBV4-3 and TRBJ1-5, with TRBD1 as a possible D gene (5 bases). CDR3 size: 17 residues. The V and J ends lost 0 bases and 7 bases respectively, with 19 bases between them. The germline V gene has CDR1 LGHNA and CDR2 YSLEER. The CDR3 here is CASSQEPNGAGRQPQHF. CDR3 DNA: TGCGCCAGCAGCCAAGAGCCTAATGGGGCAGGGAGACAGCCCCAGCATTTT.

This clonotype was counted between two and nine times. This chain uses TRBV7-2 with TRBJ2-1, with D tentatively TRBD1 (6 bases). V lost 6 bases and J lost 6, with 15 bases in between. The germline CDR1 and CDR2 sequences are SGHTA and FQGNSA. This CDR3 has 14 residues. CDR3 sequence: CASSPNRVGNEQFF. In DNA, the CDR3 is TGTGCCAGCAGTCCCAACAGGGTTGGCAATGAGCAGTTCTTC. Full variable domain (remainder filled in from reference TRBV7-2 and TRBJ2-1): GAGVSQSPSNKVTEKGKDVELRCDPISGHTALYWYRQSLGQGLEFLIYFQGNSAPDKSGLPSDRFSAERTGGSVSTLTIQRTQQEDSAVYLCASSPNRVGNEQFFGPGTRLTVL.

V is TRBV12-3 or TRBV12-4 and J is TRBJ1-2, with a weak D call TRBD1 (5 bases). V lost 6 bases and J lost 3, with 8 bases in between. The CDR3 covers 12 residues. The CDR3 loop reads CASSPTDYGYTF. CDR3 DNA: TGTGCCAGCAGCCCGACAGACTATGGCTACACCTTC.

This clonotype was counted between two and nine times. The rearrangement links TRBV6-2 or TRBV6-3 to TRBJ2-1, with TRBD2 identical over 14 bases. The CDR3 totals 20 residues. Per the germline V gene, CDR1 is MNHEY and CDR2 is SVGEGT. Trimming removed 5 bases from V and 6 bases from J; junction bases left unmatched: 18. The CDR3 bases are TGTGCCAGCAGTACCTCGGACAGAACCGGGACTAGCGGGAGTTTCAATGAGCAGTTCTTC. Translating gives CASSTSDRTGTSGSFNEQFF.

This chain joins TRBV20-1 and TRBJ1-2; perhaps TRBD1 as D (6 bases). Trimming stripped 1 base from V and 8 bases from J, with 17 bases between. The CDR3 sequence is 14 residues long. Germline values: CDR1 DFQATT, CDR2 SNEGSKA (reference sequence). This CDR3 reads CSARGRQALSGYTF. The CDR3 DNA sequence: TGCAGTGCTAGAGGTCGACAGGCCCTCTCCGGCTACACCTTC.

This clonotype occurred a few times. The gene calls are TRBV5-1 and TRBJ2-7; D ambiguous. V was clipped by 4 bases and J by 2 bases, with 7 bases between them. CDR1 SGHRS and CDR2 YFSETQ come from the germline V gene. The CDR3 runs to 12 residues. CDR3: CASSPNTYEQYF. The CDR3 nucleotides read TGCGCCAGCAGCCCTAACACCTACGAGCAGTACTTC.

This clonotype was picked up a small number of times. The chain joins TRBV18 to TRBJ2-2; tentatively, D is TRBD2 (6 bases). This CDR3 is built from 17 residues. Looked up from germline, CDR1 is KGHSH and CDR2 is LQKENI. Trimming took 0 bases from V and 0 from J, leaving 11 bases between them. The CDR3 protein is CASSPPGGAANTGELFF. CDR3 nucleotide sequence: TGTGCCAGCTCACCACCGGGAGGAGCAGCGAACACCGGGGAGCTGTTTTTT.

The chain joins TRBV6-2 or TRBV6-3 to TRBJ2-7; possibly TRBD1 for D (6 bases). The CDR3 extends over 14 amino acids. V lost 6 bases, J lost 0 bases, and 12 bases lay in between. The germline gives CDR1 MNHEY, CDR2 SVGEGT. The CDR3 nucleotides read TGTGCCAGCAGCCGGACAGAACCCTCCTACGAGCAGTACTTC. Translation: CASSRTEPSYEQYF.

The genes are TRBV6-5 and TRBJ1-1, with TRBD1 as a possible D gene (5 bases). V was trimmed by 7 bases and J by 6 bases, leaving 15 bases between them. CDR1 MNHEY and CDR2 SVGAGI come from the germline V gene. The CDR3 is made up of 13 amino acids. CDR3 in DNA: TGTGCCAGCACGTTACGGGGGAGGGCTGAAGCTTTCTTT. Encoded protein: CASTLRGRAEAFF.

This chain joins TRBV4-3 and TRBJ1-2, with 8 bases lining up with TRBD1. Trimming removed 1 base from V and 4 bases from J; junction bases left unmatched: 2. This CDR3 spans 14 amino acids. Germline-derived CDR1 and CDR2 are LGHNA and YSLEER. The CDR3 protein is CASSQAGGAYGYTF. Here the CDR3 DNA reads TGCGCCAGCAGCCAAGCAGGGGGCGCCTATGGCTACACCTTC.

This clonotype showed up just a few times. The CDR3 loop is CASSQPGLAVYTQYF. In DNA form, the CDR3 reads TGTGCCAGCAGCCAACCGGGACTAGCCGTATATACGCAGTATTTT. V usage is TRBV3-1 and J usage is TRBJ2-3; 9 bases map to TRBD2. V dropped 2 bases and J dropped 7; count of bases not matched to a gene: 7. This CDR3 spans 15 amino acids. Germline V gives CDR1 LGHDT, CDR2 YNNKEL (reference sequence).

This clonotype turned up a few times. The rearrangement joins TRBV10-3 to TRBJ2-1; D is unresolved. Germline lookup yields CDR1 ENHRY and CDR2 SYGVKD. Trimming shortened V by 3 bases and J by 4 bases, and 16 bases separated the two germline ends. The CDR3 has 16 amino acids. In DNA, the CDR3 is TGTGCCATCAGTGAAGGACGTGGCGGACCTTACAATGAGCAGTTCTTC. Translating gives CAISEGRGGPYNEQFF.

The CDR3 sequence is CASRGGAQETQYF. CDR3 in DNA: TGTGCCAGCCGGGGAGGAGCTCAAGAGACCCAGTACTTC. This rearrangement joins TRBV6-5 to TRBJ2-5, with D possibly being TRBD2 (6 bases). The CDR3 runs 13 residues. Trimming left V 8 bases short and J 2 bases short, with 12 bases between. Germline loops: CDR1 MNHEY, CDR2 SVGAGI.

This chain uses TRBV5-6 with TRBJ1-4, with TRBD1 matching over 9 bases. V lost 4 bases, J lost 5 bases, and 6 bases stayed unmatched. The CDR3 has 15 residues. The germline gives CDR1 SGHDT, CDR2 YYEEEE. CDR3 protein: CASSADRGLNEKLFF. The CDR3 bases are TGTGCCAGCAGCGCGGACAGGGGACTAAATGAAAAACTGTTTTTT.

The genes are TRBV3-1 and TRBJ1-2; D not certain. Trimming pared 1 base from V and 4 bases from J, leaving 7 bases between. This CDR3 spans 13 amino acids. Germline CDR1 and CDR2: LGHDT and YNNKEL (reference sequence). The CDR3 here is CASSQGTAYGYTF. The CDR3 DNA is TGTGCCAGCAGCCAAGGCACCGCCTATGGCTACACCTTC.

This clonotype was recorded many times. J is TRBJ2-7 and V is TRBV29-1; 11 bases fit TRBD2. This CDR3 has 14 residues. Germline CDR1 and CDR2: SQVTM and ANQGSEA. V lost 4 bases to trimming and J lost 3 bases; unmatched junction nucleotides: 5. CDR3 sequence (DNA): TGCAGCGTTGGACTAGCGGGAATGGGCTACGAGCAGTACTTC. Protein: CSVGLAGMGYEQYF.

This clonotype was observed many times. The CDR3 region is CSVRVSYNEQFF. Here the CDR3 DNA reads TGCAGCGTCAGGGTCTCCTACAATGAGCAGTTCTTC. The V gene is TRBV29-1, the J gene TRBJ2-1; maybe TRBD1 (5 bases). Trimming shortened V by 6 bases and J by 0 bases, and 6 bases separated the two germline ends. Germline V CDR1 and CDR2: SQVTM, ANQGSEA. CDR3 length: 12 amino acids.

The V call is TRBV23-1, the J call TRBJ2-1; TRBD2 matches 7 bases. TRBV23-1 is noted as an ORF with a role that remains uncertain. The CDR3 length is 18 residues. Trimming at V came to 3 bases and at J to 0 bases, leaving 11 bases not matched to a gene. The CDR3 coding sequence is TGCGCCAGCAGTCATCCCAACCAGCGGGAACTCTCCTACAATGAGCAGTTCTTC. This sequence encodes CASSHPNQRELSYNEQFF.

This clonotype was detected only a few times. The chain employs TRBV12-3 or TRBV12-4 and TRBJ2-5; no firm D call. The CDR3 consists of 12 residues. Trimming removed 6 bases at V and 7 bases at J, with 12 bases between. The CDR3 region has the DNA TGTGCCAGCAGGAACCCATCCGGGACCCAGTACTTC. As protein: CASRNPSGTQYF.

This clonotype occurred a few times. This chain connects TRBV11-1 to TRBJ2-2; 9 bases line up with TRBD1. The CDR3 has 14 residues. The V gene's germline CDR1 is SGHAT and CDR2 FQDESV (reference sequence). J lost 8 bases, V lost 5 bases, and 6 bases had no gene match. CDR3 amino acids: CASSRGQGVGELFF. CDR3 nucleotide sequence: TGTGCCAGCAGCCGGGGACAGGGAGTGGGGGAGCTGTTTTTT. The variable domain in full, completed from reference TRBV11-1 and TRBJ2-2, reads EAEVAQSPRYKITEKSQAVAFWCDPISGHATLYWYRQILGQGPELLVQFQDESVVDDSQLPKDRFSAERLKGVDSTLKIQPAELGDSAMYLCASSRGQGVGELFFGEGSRLTVL.